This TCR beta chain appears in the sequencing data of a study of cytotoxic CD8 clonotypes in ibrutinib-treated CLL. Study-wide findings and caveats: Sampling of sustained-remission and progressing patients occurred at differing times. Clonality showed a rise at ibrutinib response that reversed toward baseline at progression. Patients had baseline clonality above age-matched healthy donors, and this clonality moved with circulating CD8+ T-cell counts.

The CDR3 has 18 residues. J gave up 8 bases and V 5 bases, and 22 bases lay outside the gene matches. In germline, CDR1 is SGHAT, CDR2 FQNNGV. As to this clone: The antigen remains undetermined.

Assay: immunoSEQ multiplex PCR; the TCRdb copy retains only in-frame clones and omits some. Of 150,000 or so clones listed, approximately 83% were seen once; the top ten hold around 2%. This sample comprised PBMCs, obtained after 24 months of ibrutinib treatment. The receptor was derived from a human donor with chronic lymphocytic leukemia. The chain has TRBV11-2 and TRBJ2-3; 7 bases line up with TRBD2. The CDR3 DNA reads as TGTGCCAGCAGCCGCCCTGGGTGGGCTAGCGGAACCCTAAGTACGCAGTATTTT. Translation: CASSRPGWASGTLSTQYF.